A selection of T cell receptor beta chains follows, all from one sample in a study of blood T cell repertoires in COVID-19. Method: immunoSEQ multiplex PCR; TCRdb's copy keeps in-frame clones and lacks some. The data contain fewer than 200,000 clones, approximately 90% of them singletons. The source material was PBMCs or T cells enriched from blood (not recorded which). The source of these receptors is a woman aged 40 to 50 in a cohort exposed to, infected with or recovered from COVID-19 (not recorded which). Both conserved end residues are part of each CDR3. D genes are given only for firm matches. Part of the rows lack a size; the others show once, few, many or a class for expanded clones.

>TRBV27|NA|TRBD2|TRBJ2-2
TGTGCCAGCAGTTTAACCGGGACTAGCGGCGCGACCGGGGAGCTGTTTTTT
CASSLTGTSGATGELFF
>TRBV7-9|once|NA|TRBJ2-7
TGTGCCACTGGGTGGCTAGCAGATGGCGAGCAGTACTTC
CATGWLADGEQYF
>TRBV4-3|NA|NA|TRBJ1-1
TGCGCCAGCAGCCAAGATCGGGTGAACACTGAAGCTTTCTTT
CASSQDRVNTEAFF
>TRBV5-1|NA|TRBD1|TRBJ1-1
TGCGCCAGCAGCAACCCCGGGACAGCGAACACTGAAGCTTTCTTT
CASSNPGTANTEAFF
>TRBV5-5|NA|NA|TRBJ2-5
TGTGCCAGCAGCTTACTCGCAGAGACCCAGTACTTC
CASSLLAETQYF
>TRBV10-3|NA|NA|TRBJ1-1
TGTGCCATCAGTGAGAGAGGGATTGAAGCTTTCTTT
CAISERGIEAFF
>TRBV19|NA|TRBD1|TRBJ2-2
TGTGCCAGTAGTATAGATTCGGACAGGGGGCCCACCGGGGAGCTGTTTTTT
CASSIDSDRGPTGELFF
>TRBV10-3|NA|TRBD2|TRBJ2-3
TGTGCCATCAGTGGTGTACTAGCGGGAGTTAGGGCAGATACGCAGTATTTT
CAISGVLAGVRADTQYF
>TRBV27|NA|NA|TRBJ1-2
TGTGCCAGCAGTTTAATCTGGGGGGGCCCAGAAGAAGGCTACACCTTC
CASSLIWGGPEEGYTF
>TRBV7-8|NA|TRBD2|TRBJ2-5
TGTGCCAGCAGCTACGGGACTAGCGGGAGGTACCAAGAGACCCAGTACTTC
CASSYGTSGRYQETQYF
>TRBV10-3|NA|NA|TRBJ1-1
TGTGCCATCAGGGGCAGGGAAGCCACTGAAGCTTTCTTT
CAIRGREATEAFF
>TRBV14|NA|NA|TRBJ1-1
TGTGCCAGCAGCCTTATCCGGGGGAGGGAAGCTTTCTTT
CASSLIRGREAFF
>TRBV11-3|NA|TRBD1|TRBJ2-7
TGTGCCAGCAGCTTACAGGGGGACTACGAGCAGTACTTC
CASSLQGDYEQYF
>TRBV4-1|once|NA|TRBJ1-5
TGCGCCAGCAGCCGGGAGCGGGGCAATCAGCCCCAGCATTTT
CASSRERGNQPQHF
>TRBV5-4|NA|NA|TRBJ2-7
TGTGCCAGCAGCCCCGGGACTGGGGCCTACGAGCAGTACTTC
CASSPGTGAYEQYF
>TRBV3-1/TRBV3-2|few|TRBD1|TRBJ1-1
TGTGCCAGCACCACCGGGACAGGGTTCACTGAAGCTTTCTTT
CASTTGTGFTEAFF
>TRBV5-4|NA|TRBD2|TRBJ2-3
TGTGCCAGCAGCTTGGATCCGACTAGCGGGGGAGGTCACGCAGATACGCAGTATTTT
CASSLDPTSGGGHADTQYF
>TRBV13|few|TRBD1|TRBJ2-7
TGTGCCAGCAGACTGGGACAGGGGGCCCTCTACGAGCAGTACTTC
CASRLGQGALYEQYF
>TRBV5-5|NA|TRBD1|TRBJ1-1
TGTGCCAGCAGCTGGGAGGACAGGGACACTGAAGCTTTCTTT
CASSWEDRDTEAFF
>TRBV24-1|NA|NA|TRBJ1-2
TGTGCCACCAGGGACAGCTTAACTAGTGGCTACACCTTC
CATRDSLTSGYTF
>TRBV6-4|NA|TRBD1|TRBJ2-7
TGTGCCAGCAGAGCCGGACAGGGGGCTTACGAGCAGTACTTC
CASRAGQGAYEQYF
>TRBV10-3|NA|TRBD2|TRBJ2-1
TGTGCCATCAGGTCCGGGACTAGCGCTGGGAATGAGCAGTTCTTC
CAIRSGTSAGNEQFF
>TRBV19|NA|TRBD1|TRBJ1-2
TGTGCCAGTAGTATTCCGGGACAGGGGGCCTCGTCCGAACTGTCTAACTATGGCTACACCTTC
CASSIPGQGASSELSNYGYTF
>TRBV16|NA|NA|TRBJ1-1
TGTGCCAGCAGCCTCGCCTCAGGTAACACTGAAGCTTTCTTT
CASSLASGNTEAFF
>TRBV15|NA|NA|TRBJ2-3
TGTGCCACCAGCAGAGATCTCATTCGGGAGTTAGGAGATACGCAGTATTTT
CATSRDLIRELGDTQYF
>TRBV10-1|NA|TRBD2|TRBJ2-1
TGCGCCAGCAGTCTAGCGGGAGGGCCCCACAATGAGCAGTTCTTC
CASSLAGGPHNEQFF
>TRBV6-2/TRBV6-3|NA|TRBD2|TRBJ2-1
TGTGCCAGCAGTTACCTGGGACTAGCCCCCCACAATGAGCAGTTCTTC
CASSYLGLAPHNEQFF
>TRBV27|NA|NA|TRBJ1-1
TGTGCCAGCAGTTATTCACGGGGGGGGAACACTGAAGCTTTCTTT
CASSYSRGGNTEAFF
>TRBV7-6|NA|TRBD1|TRBJ2-7
TGTGCCAGCAGCGAAGGACAGGGGGAGGCCTACGAGCAGTACTTC
CASSEGQGEAYEQYF
>TRBV7-9|NA|NA|TRBJ1-2
TGTGCCAGCAGCTTAATTGCAGCCGGGGGCTACACCTTC
CASSLIAAGGYTF
>TRBV9|NA|TRBD2|TRBJ2-7
TGTGCCAGCAGCCCGACGGGAGGGCCTTCCTACGAGCAGTACTTC
CASSPTGGPSYEQYF
>TRBV5-6|NA|TRBD2|TRBJ2-5
TGTGCCAGCAGCTTCCGCGGACTAGCGGGGTTCCAAGAGACCCAGTACTTC
CASSFRGLAGFQETQYF
>TRBV5-4|NA|TRBD2|TRBJ2-7
TGTGCCAGCAGCTTGTCTGGGACTAGCAACGAGCAGTACTTC
CASSLSGTSNEQYF
>TRBV7-6|NA|TRBD1|TRBJ1-4
TGTGCCAGCACCAGCTGGACAGGGGGTGGTGAAAAACTGTTTTTT
CASTSWTGGGEKLFF
>TRBV29-1|NA|NA|TRBJ2-7
TGCAGCGTTGAAAAGGGCGGGCTCAGCGAGCAGTACTTC
CSVEKGGLSEQYF